This TCR beta chain derives from a study of blood T cells in healthy people across ages. At the level of the study: For every two T cells, template switching captured about one barcoded beta molecule.

Overall study results and limits: With naive T cell percentage, TCR beta diversity showed a strong correlation. Any conclusive comparison of naive versus antigen-experienced cells was prevented by using unsorted PBMCs.

It was with a sample-barcoded 5' primer and a J-beta primer mix that a second PCR of about 6 to 12 cycles was run. TCRdb analysed the 5' RACE reads with MiXCR anew, one entry per CDR3 protein. Of about 1.6 million distinct CDR3 sequences in the sample, roughly a third were seen once. This CDR3 contains 17 residues. V trimming: 2 bases; J trimming: 0 bases; junction bases outside the gene matches: 7. Germline-derived CDR1 and CDR2 are MNHEY and SMNVEV (reference sequence). This clonotype was observed a few times. Antigen: not known. The sequenced sample was blood. The TCR comes from a woman in her twenties or thirties in good health. The V call is TRBV27, the J call TRBJ2-1; 7 nucleotides match TRBD2. CDR3 protein: CASSLEGLSSSYNEQFF. Here the CDR3 DNA reads TGTGCCAGCAGTTTAGAGGGACTATCGAGCTCCTACAATGAGCAGTTCTTC.